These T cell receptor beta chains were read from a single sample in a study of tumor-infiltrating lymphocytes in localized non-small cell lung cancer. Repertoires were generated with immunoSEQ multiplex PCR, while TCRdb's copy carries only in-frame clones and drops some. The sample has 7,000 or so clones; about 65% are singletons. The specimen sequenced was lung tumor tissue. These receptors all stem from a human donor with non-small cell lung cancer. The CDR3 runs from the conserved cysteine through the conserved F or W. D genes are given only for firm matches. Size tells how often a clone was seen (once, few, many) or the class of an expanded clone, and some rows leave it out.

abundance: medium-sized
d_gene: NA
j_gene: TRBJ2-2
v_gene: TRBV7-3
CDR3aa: CASSSDTTGELFF
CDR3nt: TGTGCCAGCAGCTCTGACACAACCGGGGAGCTGTTTTTT

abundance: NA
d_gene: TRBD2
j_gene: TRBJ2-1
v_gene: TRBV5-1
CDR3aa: CASSFVLGGGANEQFF
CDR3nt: TGCGCCAGCAGCTTCGTTCTCGGCGGGGGGGCGAATGAGCAGTTCTTC

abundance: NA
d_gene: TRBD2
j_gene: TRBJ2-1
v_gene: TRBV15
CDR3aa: CATSRPVSGYNEQFF
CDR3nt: TGTGCCACCAGCAGGCCGGTTAGCGGGTACAATGAGCAGTTCTTC

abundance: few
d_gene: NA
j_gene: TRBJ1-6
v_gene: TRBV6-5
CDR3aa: CASSLGAGALHF
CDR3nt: TGTGCCAGCAGTCTCGGGGCCGGGGCCCTCCACTTT

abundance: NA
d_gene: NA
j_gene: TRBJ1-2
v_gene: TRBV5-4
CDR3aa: CASSTPGTTGNYGYTF
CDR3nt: TGTGCCAGCAGCACCCCCGGGACCACCGGTAACTATGGCTACACCTTC

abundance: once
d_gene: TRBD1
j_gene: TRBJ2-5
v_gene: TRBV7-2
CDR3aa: CASSRGDRSAQETQYF
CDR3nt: TGTGCCAGCAGCAGAGGGGACAGGTCCGCACAAGAGACCCAGTACTTC

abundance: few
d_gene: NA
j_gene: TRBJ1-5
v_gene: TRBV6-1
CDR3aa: CASSLWGGRQPQHF
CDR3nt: TGTGCCAGCAGTCTCTGGGGGGGTCGGCAGCCCCAGCATTTT

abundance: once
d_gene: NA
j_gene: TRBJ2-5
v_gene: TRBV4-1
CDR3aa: CASSQERGIQETQYF
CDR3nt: TGCGCCAGCAGCCAAGAGCGCGGCATACAAGAGACCCAGTACTTC

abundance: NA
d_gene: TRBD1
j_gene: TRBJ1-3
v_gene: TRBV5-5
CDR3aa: CASNGTGGFSGNTIYF
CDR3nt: TGTGCCAGCAACGGGACAGGGGGTTTCTCTGGAAACACCATATATTTT

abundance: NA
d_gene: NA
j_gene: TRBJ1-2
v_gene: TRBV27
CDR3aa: CASSLLGGNYGYTF
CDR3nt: TGTGCCAGCAGTTTACTTGGCGGGAACTATGGCTACACCTTC

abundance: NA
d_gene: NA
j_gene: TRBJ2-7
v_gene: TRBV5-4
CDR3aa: CASSLVDRSYEQYF
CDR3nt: TGTGCCAGCAGCTTGGTTGACAGATCCTACGAGCAGTACTTC

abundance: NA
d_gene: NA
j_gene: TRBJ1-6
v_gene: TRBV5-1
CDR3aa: CASSLVGQPGVSPLHF
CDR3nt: TGCGCCAGCAGCTTGGTGGGGCAGCCGGGAGTATCACCCCTCCACTTT

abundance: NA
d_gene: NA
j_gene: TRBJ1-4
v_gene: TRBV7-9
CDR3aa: CASSPRGGSTNEKLFF
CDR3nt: TGTGCCAGCAGCCCCCGCGGGGGATCAACTAATGAAAAACTGTTTTTT

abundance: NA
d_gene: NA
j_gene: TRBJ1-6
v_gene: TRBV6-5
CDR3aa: CASTRRGTYNSPLHF
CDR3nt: TGTGCCAGCACCCGAAGGGGAACCTATAATTCACCCCTCCACTTT

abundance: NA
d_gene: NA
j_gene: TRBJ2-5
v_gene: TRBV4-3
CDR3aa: CASSLDTRTQYF
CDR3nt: TGCGCCAGCAGCCTGGACACGAGGACCCAGTACTTC

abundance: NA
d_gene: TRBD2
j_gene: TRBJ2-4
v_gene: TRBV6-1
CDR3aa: CASNVGGADIQYF
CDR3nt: TGTGCCAGCAACGTCGGGGGGGCGGACATTCAGTACTTC

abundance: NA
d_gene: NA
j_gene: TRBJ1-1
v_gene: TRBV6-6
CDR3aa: CASSTQLNTEAFF
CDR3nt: TGTGCCAGCAGTACACAACTGAACACTGAAGCTTTCTTT

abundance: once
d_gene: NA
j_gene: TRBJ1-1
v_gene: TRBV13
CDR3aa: CASSGRMNTEAFF
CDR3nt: TGTGCCAGCAGTGGGAGAATGAACACTGAAGCTTTCTTT

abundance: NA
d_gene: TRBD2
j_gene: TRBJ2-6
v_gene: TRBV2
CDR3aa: CASRPGAGVGANVLTF
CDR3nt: TGTGCCAGCCGCCCCGGCGCGGGGGTCGGGGCCAACGTCCTGACTTTC

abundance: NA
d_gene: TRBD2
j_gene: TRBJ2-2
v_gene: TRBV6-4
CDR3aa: CASSREGGGANTGELFF
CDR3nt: TGTGCCAGCAGCCGAGAGGGCGGGGGGGCGAACACCGGGGAGCTGTTTTTT

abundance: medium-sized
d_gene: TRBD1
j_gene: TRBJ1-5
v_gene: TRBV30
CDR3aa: CAWSEGQGNQPQHF
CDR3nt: TGTGCCTGGAGTGAGGGACAGGGGAATCAGCCCCAGCATTTT

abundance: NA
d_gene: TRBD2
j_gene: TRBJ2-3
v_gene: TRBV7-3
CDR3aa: CASSLRERGSTDTQYF
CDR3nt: TGTGCCAGCAGCTTAAGGGAGCGGGGGAGCACAGATACGCAGTATTTT

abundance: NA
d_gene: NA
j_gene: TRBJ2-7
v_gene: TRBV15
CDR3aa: CATSTSPVYEQYF
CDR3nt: TGTGCCACCAGCACGAGCCCGGTCTACGAGCAGTACTTC

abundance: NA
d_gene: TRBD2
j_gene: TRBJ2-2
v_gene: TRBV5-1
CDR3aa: CASSLGGGPTGELFF
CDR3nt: TGCGCCAGCAGCTTGGGCGGGGGGCCCACCGGGGAGCTGTTTTTT

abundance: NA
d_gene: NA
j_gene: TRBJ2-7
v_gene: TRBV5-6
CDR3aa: CASSLRQGTYEQYF
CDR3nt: TGTGCCAGCAGCTTAAGGCAGGGGACCTACGAGCAGTACTTC

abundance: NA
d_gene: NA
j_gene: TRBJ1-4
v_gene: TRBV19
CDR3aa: CASSWRQGRDEKLFF
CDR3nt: TGTGCCAGTAGTTGGAGGCAGGGACGCGATGAAAAACTGTTTTTT

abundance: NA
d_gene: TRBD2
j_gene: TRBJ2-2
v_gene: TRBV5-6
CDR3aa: CASRRAGGRNTGELFF
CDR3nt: TGTGCCAGCAGGCGAGCGGGGGGCCGGAACACCGGGGAGCTGTTTTTT

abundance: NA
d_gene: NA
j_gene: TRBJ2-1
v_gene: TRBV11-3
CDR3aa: CASSLGVGGAGNEQFF
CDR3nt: TGTGCCAGCAGCTTAGGGGTGGGGGGGGCTGGGAATGAGCAGTTCTTC

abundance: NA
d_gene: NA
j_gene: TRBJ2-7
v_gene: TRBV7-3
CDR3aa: CASSQGIVSYEQYF
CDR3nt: TGTGCCAGCAGCCAAGGTATCGTCTCCTACGAGCAGTACTTC

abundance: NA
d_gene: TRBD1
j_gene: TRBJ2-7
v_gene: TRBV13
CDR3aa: CASSPRTGSPYEQYF
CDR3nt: TGTGCCAGCAGCCCCCGGACAGGGAGCCCCTACGAGCAGTACTTC

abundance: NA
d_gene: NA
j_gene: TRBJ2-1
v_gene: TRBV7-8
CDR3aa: CASTSEGSSYNEQFF
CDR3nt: TGTGCCAGCACCTCCGAGGGCTCGTCCTACAATGAGCAGTTCTTC